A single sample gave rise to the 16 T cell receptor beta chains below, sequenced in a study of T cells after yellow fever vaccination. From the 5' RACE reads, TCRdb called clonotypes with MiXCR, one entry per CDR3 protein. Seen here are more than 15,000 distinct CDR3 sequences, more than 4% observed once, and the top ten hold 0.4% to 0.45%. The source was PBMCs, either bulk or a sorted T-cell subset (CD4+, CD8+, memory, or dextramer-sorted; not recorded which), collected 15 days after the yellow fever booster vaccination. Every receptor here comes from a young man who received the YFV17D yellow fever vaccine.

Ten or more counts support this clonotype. The CDR3 region has the DNA TGTGCCAGCAGCTTAGTAAAACAGGTCGCGAACACCGGGGAGCTGTTTTTT. It is translated as CASSLVKQVANTGELFF. The chain joins TRBV7-9 to TRBJ2-2, with D perhaps TRBD1 (5 bases). The V gene lost 1 base and the J gene lost 0 bases, with 12 bases spanning the gap. This CDR3 is built from 17 residues. CDR1 and CDR2 (germline): SEHNR, FQNEAQ (reference sequence).

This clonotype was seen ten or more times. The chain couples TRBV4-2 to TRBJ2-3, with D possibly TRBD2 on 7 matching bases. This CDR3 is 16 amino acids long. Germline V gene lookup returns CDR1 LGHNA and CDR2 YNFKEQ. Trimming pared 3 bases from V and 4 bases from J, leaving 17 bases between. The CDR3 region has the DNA TGTGCCAGCAGCCAGTCCCCCGGGGGGCTTCCAGATACGCAGTATTTT. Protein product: CASSQSPGGLPDTQYF.

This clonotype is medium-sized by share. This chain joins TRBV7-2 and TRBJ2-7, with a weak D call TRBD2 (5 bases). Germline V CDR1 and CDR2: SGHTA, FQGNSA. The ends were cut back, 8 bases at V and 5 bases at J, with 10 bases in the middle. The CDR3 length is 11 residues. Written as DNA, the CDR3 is TGTGCCAGCCCTAGCTGCGACGAGCAGTACTTC. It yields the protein CASPSCDEQYF.

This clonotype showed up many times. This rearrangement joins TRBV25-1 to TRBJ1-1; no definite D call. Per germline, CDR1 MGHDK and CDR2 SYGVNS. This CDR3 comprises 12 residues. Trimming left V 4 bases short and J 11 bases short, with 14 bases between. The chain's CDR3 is CASSGVVAEAFF. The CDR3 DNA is TGTGCCAGCAGTGGGGTGGTGGCGGAGGCTTTCTTT.

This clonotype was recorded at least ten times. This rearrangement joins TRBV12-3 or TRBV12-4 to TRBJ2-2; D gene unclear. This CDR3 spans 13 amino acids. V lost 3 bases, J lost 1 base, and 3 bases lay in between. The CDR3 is CASSFRNTGELFF. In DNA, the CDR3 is TGTGCCAGCAGTTTTAGGAACACCGGGGAGCTGTTTTTT.

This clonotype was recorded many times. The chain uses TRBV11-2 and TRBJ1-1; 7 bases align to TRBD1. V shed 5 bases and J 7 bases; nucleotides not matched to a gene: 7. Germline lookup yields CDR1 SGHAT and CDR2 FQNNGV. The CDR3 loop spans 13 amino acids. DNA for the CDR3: TGTGCCAGCAGCCCGACAGGGCGACTTGAAGCTTTCTTT. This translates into CASSPTGRLEAFF.

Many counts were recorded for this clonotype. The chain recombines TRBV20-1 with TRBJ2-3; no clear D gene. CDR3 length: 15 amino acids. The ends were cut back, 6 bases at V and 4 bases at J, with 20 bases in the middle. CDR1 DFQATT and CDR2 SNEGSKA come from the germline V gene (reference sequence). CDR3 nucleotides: TGCAGTGCACTACCCCCTCGAGCTGGGGCAGATACGCAGTATTTT. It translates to CSALPPRAGADTQYF.

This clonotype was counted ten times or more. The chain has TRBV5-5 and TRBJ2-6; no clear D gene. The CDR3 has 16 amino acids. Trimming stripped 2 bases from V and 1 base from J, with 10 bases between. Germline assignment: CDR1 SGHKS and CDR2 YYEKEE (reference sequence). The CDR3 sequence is CASSLDSGSGANVLTF. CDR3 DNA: TGTGCCAGCAGCTTAGATTCTGGTTCTGGGGCCAACGTCCTGACTTTC.

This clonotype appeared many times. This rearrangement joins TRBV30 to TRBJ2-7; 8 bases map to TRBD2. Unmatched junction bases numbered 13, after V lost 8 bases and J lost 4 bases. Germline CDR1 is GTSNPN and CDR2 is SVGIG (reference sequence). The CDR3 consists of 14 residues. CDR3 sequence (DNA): TGTGCCAGGACTAGCTCGGTCATTCGATACGAGCAGTACTTC. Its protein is CARTSSVIRYEQYF. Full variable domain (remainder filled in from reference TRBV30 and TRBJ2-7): SQTIHQWPATLVQPVGSPLSLECTVEGTSNPNLYWYRQAAGRGLQLLFYSVGIGQISSEVPQNLSASRPQDRQFILSSKKLLLSDSGFYLCARTSSVIRYEQYFGPGTRLTVT.

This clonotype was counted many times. CDR3 loop: CASTGGVYNEQFF. In DNA, the CDR3 is TGTGCCAGCACTGGCGGAGTTTACAATGAGCAGTTCTTC. The gene calls are TRBV6-1 and TRBJ2-1; D unresolved. Germline CDR1 and CDR2: MNHNS and SASEGT. The CDR3 runs 13 residues. V was clipped by 7 bases and J by 4 bases, with 11 bases between them.

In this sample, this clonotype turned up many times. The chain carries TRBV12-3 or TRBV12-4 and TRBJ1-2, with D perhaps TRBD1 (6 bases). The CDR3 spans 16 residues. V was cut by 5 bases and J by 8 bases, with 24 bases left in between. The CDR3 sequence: CASSTPLVAQGNGYTF. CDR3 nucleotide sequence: TGTGCCAGCAGTACCCCCTTAGTCGCACAGGGTAACGGCTACACCTTC.

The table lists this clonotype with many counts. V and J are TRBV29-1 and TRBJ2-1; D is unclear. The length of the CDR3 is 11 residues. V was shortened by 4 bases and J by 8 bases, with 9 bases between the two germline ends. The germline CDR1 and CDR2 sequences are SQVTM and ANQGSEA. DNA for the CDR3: TGCAGCGTTGCCGGAGCGTATGAGCAGTTCTTC. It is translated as CSVAGAYEQFF.

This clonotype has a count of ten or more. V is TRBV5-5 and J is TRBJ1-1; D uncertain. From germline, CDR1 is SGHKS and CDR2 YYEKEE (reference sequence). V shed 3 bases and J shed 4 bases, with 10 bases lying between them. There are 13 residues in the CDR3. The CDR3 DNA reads TGTGCCAGCAGCTCACCTCTTAGCACTGAAGCTTTCTTT. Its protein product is CASSSPLSTEAFF.

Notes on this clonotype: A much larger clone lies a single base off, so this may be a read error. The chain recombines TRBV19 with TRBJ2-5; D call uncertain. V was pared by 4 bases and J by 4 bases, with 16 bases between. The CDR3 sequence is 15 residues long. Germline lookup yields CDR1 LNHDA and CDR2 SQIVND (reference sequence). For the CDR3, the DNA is TGTGCCAGTAGTACCCCAACAGCGTACCGAGAGACCCAGTACTTC. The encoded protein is CASSTPTAYRETQYF.

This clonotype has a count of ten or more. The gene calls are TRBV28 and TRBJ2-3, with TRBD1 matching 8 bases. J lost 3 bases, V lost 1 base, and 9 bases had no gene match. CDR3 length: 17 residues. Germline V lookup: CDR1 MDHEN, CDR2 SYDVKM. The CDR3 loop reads CASSLLGTGPQTDTQYF. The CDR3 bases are TGTGCCAGCAGTTTATTAGGGACAGGACCACAGACAGATACGCAGTATTTT. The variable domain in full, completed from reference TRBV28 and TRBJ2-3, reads DVKVTQSSRYLVKRTGEKVFLECVQDMDHENMFWYRQDPGLGLRLIYFSYDVKMKEKGDIPEGYSVSREKKERFSLILESASTNQTSMYLCASSLLGTGPQTDTQYFGPGTRLTVL.

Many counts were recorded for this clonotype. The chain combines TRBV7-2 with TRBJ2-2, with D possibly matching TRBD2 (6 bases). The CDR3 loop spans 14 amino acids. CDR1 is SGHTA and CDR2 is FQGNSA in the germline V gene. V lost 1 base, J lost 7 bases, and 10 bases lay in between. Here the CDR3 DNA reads TGTGCCAGCAGCTTAGTCCCGGGGGTCGGGGAGCTGTTTTTT. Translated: CASSLVPGVGELFF.